This T cell receptor (beta chain) derives from a study of T cells in Graves' hyperthyroidism and ophthalmopathy. Researchers amplified the TCR beta CDR3 regions from RNA transcripts. RT-PCR in the first round (using the HTBI primer set) targeted the TCR CDR3. TCRdb reprocessed the multiplex PCR reads with MiXCR, giving one entry per CDR3 protein. The repertoire holds 300,000 to 450,000 distinct CDR3 sequences, with about 25% as singletons. Investigators excluded patients with uncontrolled infection, other autoimmune disease, pregnancy or lactation. This clonotype was counted a few times. This CDR3 has 18 residues. V was shortened by 1 base and J by 0 bases, with 13 bases between the two germline ends. In germline, CDR1 is SGHTA, CDR2 FQGTGA.

This TCR was recovered from a man aged 50-60 years with Graves' hyperthyroidism. The chain carries TRBV7-3 and TRBJ2-6; D may be TRBD1 or TRBD2 (5 bases each). The specimen was blood. In DNA, the CDR3 is TGTGCCAGCAGCTTAAGTGGGGGTGCGAGCTCTGGGGCCAACGTCCTGACTTTC. Its translation is CASSLSGGASSGANVLTF.